This T cell receptor beta chain is from a study of shared clonotypes between healthy human individuals. The CDR3 runs 15 residues. Trimming removed 2 bases from V and 7 bases from J, with 17 bases in between. Germline CDR1 reads MNHNS; CDR2 reads SASEGT. With ten immunoSEQ deep assay plates, unsorted PBMC DNA underwent sequencing. Clones were sequenced by immunoSEQ multiplex PCR, and TCRdb holds only the in-frame ones, with some missing. The repertoire consists of 450,000 to 500,000 clones, with 70% to 80% occurring once and the leading ten covering 12%. Whole-study findings and limits: Limited genetic and exposure-history diversity came from having few donors.

With respect to this clone: Antigen unknown.

The clonotype comes from a woman aged 40 to 50 in good health. Some clones in this sample may be carry-over from other donors' samples. Sequenced material: PBMCs. The chain combines TRBV6-1 with TRBJ2-5; tentatively, D is TRBD1 or TRBD2 (5 bases each). The CDR3 reads CASSETSGPQVTQYF. In DNA form, the CDR3 reads TGTGCCAGCAGTGAAACTTCGGGGCCCCAGGTGACCCAGTACTTC.